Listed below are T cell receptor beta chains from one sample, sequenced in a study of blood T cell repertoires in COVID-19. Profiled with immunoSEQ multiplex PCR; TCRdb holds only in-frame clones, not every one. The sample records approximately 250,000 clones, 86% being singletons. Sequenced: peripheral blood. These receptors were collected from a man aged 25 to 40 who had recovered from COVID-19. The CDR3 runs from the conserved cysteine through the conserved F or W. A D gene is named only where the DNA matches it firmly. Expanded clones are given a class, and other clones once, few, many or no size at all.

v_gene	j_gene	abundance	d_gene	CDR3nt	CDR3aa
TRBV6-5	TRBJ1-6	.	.	TGTGCCAGCAGTTACTCGCGGAGCTCCTATAATTCACCCCTCCACTTT	CASSYSRSSYNSPLHF
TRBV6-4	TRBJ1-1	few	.	TGTGCCAGCAGTGACTCAGGACACCGATGGGGTGAAGCTTTCTTT	CASSDSGHRWGEAFF
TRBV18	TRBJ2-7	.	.	TGTGCCAGCTCACCCCTCCGCTACGAGCAGTACTTC	CASSPLRYEQYF
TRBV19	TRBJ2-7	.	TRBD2	TGTGCCAGTAGTACTAGCGGGGGGGCCGGGGACGAGCAGTACTTC	CASSTSGGAGDEQYF
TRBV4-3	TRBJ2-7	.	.	TGCGCCAGCAGCCAAGATTGGGGCGGGGCGGCCTACGAGCAGTACTTC	CASSQDWGGAAYEQYF
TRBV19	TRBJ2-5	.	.	TGTGCCAGTAGTATAGGGCCCCCTGCAGAGACCCAGTACTTC	CASSIGPPAETQYF
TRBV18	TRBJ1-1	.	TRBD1	TGTGCCAGCTCACCGTTTGAGGGGGCTAATACTGAAGCTTTCTTT	CASSPFEGANTEAFF
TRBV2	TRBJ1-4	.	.	TGTGCCAGCAGCCAGGGGAGAGGGGGTATGATGTTTTTT	CASSQGRGGMMFF
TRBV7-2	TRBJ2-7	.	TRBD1	TGTGCCAGCAGCTTGTCGACAGGGGATCCCTACGAGCAGTACTTC	CASSLSTGDPYEQYF
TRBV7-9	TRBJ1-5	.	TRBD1	TGTGCCAGCAGCTTACTAGGACAGGGTATTCAGCCCCAGCATTTT	CASSLLGQGIQPQHF
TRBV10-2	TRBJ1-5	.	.	TGCGCCAGCAGCAAGGGCCCCCTAGCCCATCAGCCCCAGCATTTT	CASSKGPLAHQPQHF
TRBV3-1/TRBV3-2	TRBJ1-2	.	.	TGTGCCAGCAGCCAAGATTGGGGGGGCAGTGGCTACACCTTC	CASSQDWGGSGYTF
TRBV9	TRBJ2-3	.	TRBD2	TGTGCCAGCAGCACCATAGCGGGGGGGCTCACAGATACGCAGTATTTT	CASSTIAGGLTDTQYF
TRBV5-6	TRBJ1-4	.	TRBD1	TGTGCCAGCAGCTTGGGGACAGGGCTTACCCTTAATGAAAAACTGTTTTTT	CASSLGTGLTLNEKLFF
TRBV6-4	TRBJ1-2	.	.	TGTGCCAGCAGTGACTTGTCCGGGGCTAACTATGGCTACACCTTC	CASSDLSGANYGYTF
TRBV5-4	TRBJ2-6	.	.	TGTGCCAGCAGCTTACGGTCAGGGGTCGGGGCCAACGTCCTGACTTTC	CASSLRSGVGANVLTF